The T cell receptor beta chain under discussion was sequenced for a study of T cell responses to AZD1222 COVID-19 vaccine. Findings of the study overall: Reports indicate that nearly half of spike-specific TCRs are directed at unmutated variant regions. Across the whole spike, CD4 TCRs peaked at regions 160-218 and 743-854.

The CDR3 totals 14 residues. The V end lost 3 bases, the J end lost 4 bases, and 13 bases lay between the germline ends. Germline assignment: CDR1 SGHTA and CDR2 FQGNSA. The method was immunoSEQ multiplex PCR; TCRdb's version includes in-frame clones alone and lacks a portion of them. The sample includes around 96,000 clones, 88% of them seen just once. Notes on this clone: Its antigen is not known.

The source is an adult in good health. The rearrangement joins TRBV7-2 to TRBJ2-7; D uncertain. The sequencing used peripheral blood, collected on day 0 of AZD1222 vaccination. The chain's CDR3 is CASSLRDKIYEQYF. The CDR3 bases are TGTGCCAGCAGCTTGCGAGACAAGATTTACGAGCAGTACTTC.